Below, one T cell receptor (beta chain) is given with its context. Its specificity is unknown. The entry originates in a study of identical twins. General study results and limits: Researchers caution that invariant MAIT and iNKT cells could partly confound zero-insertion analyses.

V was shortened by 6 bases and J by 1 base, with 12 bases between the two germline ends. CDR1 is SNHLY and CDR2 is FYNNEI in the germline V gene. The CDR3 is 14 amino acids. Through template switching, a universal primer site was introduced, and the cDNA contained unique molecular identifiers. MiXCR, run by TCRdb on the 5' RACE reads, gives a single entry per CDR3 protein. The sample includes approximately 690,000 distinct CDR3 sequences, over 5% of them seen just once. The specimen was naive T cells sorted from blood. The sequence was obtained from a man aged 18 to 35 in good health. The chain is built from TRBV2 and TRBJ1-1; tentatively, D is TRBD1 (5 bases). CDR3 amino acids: CASREWTKNTEAFF. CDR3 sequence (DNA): TGTGCCAGCAGAGAATGGACAAAGAACACTGAAGCTTTCTTT.